A selection of T cell receptor beta chains follows, all from one sample in a study of radiotherapy plus CTLA-4 blockade in lung cancer. TCRdb keeps only in-frame clones here, not all; method: immunoSEQ multiplex PCR. The repertoire holds 90,000 to 100,000 clones, with about 70% as singletons. The material sequenced was peripheral blood, taken from a patient treated with radiotherapy plus ipilimumab. These receptors came from a human donor with non-small cell lung cancer who had a partial response to radiotherapy plus ipilimumab. Some clones in this sample may be carry-over from other donors' samples. Each CDR3 is given with its conserved first and last residue. A D gene is named only where the DNA matches it firmly. Not every row has a clone size; where given, it reads once, few, many or a size class.

clone_size | j_call | v_call | cdr3_length | d_call | cdr3_aa | cdr3_nt
. | TRBJ2-5 | TRBV5-1 | 13 | TRBD2 | CASRVAGKETQYF | TGCGCCAGCAGGGTAGCGGGGAAAGAGACCCAGTACTTC
. | TRBJ1-2 | TRBV4-2 | 16 | . | CASSHGPAGNNYGYTF | TGTGCCAGCAGCCACGGCCCTGCAGGGAATAACTATGGCTACACCTTC
. | TRBJ2-3 | TRBV7-3 | 14 | . | CASSLGGMADTQYF | TGTGCCAGCAGCTTGGGGGGAATGGCAGATACGCAGTATTTT
once | TRBJ2-7 | TRBV4-3 | 18 | TRBD2 | CASSQDRPSSGDSYEQYF | TGCGCCAGCAGCCAAGATCGCCCCTCTAGCGGGGACTCCTACGAGCAGTACTTC
. | TRBJ1-2 | TRBV28 | 14 | TRBD1 | CASSLHRQGFGYTF | TGTGCCAGCAGTCTCCACCGACAGGGGTTTGGCTACACCTTC
. | TRBJ2-5 | TRBV7-9 | 15 | . | CASSLDGHRQETQYF | TGTGCCAGCAGCTTAGATGGACACCGTCAAGAGACCCAGTACTTC
few | TRBJ2-7 | TRBV6-6 | 16 | TRBD1 | CASSYSRQGAAYEQYF | TGTGCCAGCAGTTACTCGAGACAGGGGGCGGCCTACGAGCAGTACTTC
. | TRBJ1-1 | TRBV7-8 | 13 | TRBD1 | CASSLATGEAAFF | TGTGCCAGCAGCTTAGCTACAGGGGAAGCAGCTTTCTTT
. | TRBJ1-4 | TRBV28 | 16 | . | CASRPRAGERDEKLFF | TGTGCCAGCAGGCCAAGGGCGGGGGAAAGAGATGAAAAACTGTTTTTT
. | TRBJ2-3 | TRBV5-6 | 13 | . | CASSTTSTDTQYF | TGTGCCAGCAGCACGACTAGTACAGATACGCAGTATTTT
. | TRBJ1-1 | TRBV11-2 | 14 | . | CASSLLGGRTEAFF | TGTGCCAGCAGCTTATTAGGAGGGAGGACTGAAGCTTTCTTT
. | TRBJ2-7 | TRBV15 | 16 | TRBD2 | CATSRDLASGSYEQYF | TGTGCCACCAGCAGAGATCTGGCTAGCGGGAGTTACGAGCAGTACTTC
. | TRBJ2-1 | TRBV5-6 | 14 | . | CASSSRGLSNEQFF | TGTGCCAGCAGCTCCAGGGGACTATCGAATGAGCAGTTCTTC
. | TRBJ2-7 | TRBV27 | 14 | TRBD2 | CASSLSGRWGEQYF | TGTGCCAGCAGTTTAAGCGGGAGGTGGGGCGAGCAGTACTTC
. | TRBJ1-1 | TRBV5-4 | 15 | . | CASSPRAWANTEAFF | TGTGCCAGCAGCCCGCGAGCATGGGCGAACACTGAAGCTTTCTTT
. | TRBJ2-1 | TRBV25-1 | 13 | . | CASSERVNNEQFF | TGTGCCAGCAGTGAAAGAGTAAACAATGAGCAGTTCTTC
. | TRBJ1-6 | TRBV7-6 | 14 | . | CASSSTQGNSPLHF | TGTGCCAGCAGCTCCACTCAGGGAAATTCACCCCTCCACTTT
few | TRBJ2-1 | TRBV4-1 | 15 | TRBD2 | CASSQGGGRDNEQFF | TGCGCCAGCAGCCAAGGCGGGGGAAGGGACAATGAGCAGTTCTTC
once | TRBJ2-1 | TRBV2 | 15 | TRBD2 | CASSENSGVWAEQFF | TGTGCCAGCAGTGAGAATAGCGGGGTGTGGGCTGAGCAGTTCTTC
once | TRBJ1-5 | TRBV19 | 15 | . | CASIKDRNSNQPQHF | TGTGCCAGTATTAAGGACAGAAATAGCAATCAGCCCCAGCATTTT
. | TRBJ2-1 | TRBV19 | 15 | TRBD2 | CASSIELAAYNEQFF | TGTGCCAGTAGTATAGAACTAGCGGCGTACAATGAGCAGTTCTTC
. | TRBJ2-5 | TRBV7-2 | 16 | TRBD2 | CASSLRPSGRGGTQYF | TGTGCCAGCAGCTTACGTCCTAGCGGGAGAGGGGGGACCCAGTACTTC
. | TRBJ2-1 | TRBV7-3 | 14 | . | CASSSGPNPNEQFF | TGTGCCAGCAGCAGCGGACCCAACCCTAATGAGCAGTTCTTC
. | TRBJ1-1 | TRBV9 | 16 | TRBD1 | CASSPGQGLPVSEAFF | TGTGCCAGCAGCCCTGGACAGGGGCTCCCGGTGAGTGAAGCTTTCTTT
few | TRBJ2-2 | TRBV2 | 15 | . | CASSAGTLNTGELFF | TGTGCCAGCAGTGCCGGGACACTGAACACCGGGGAGCTGTTTTTT
few | TRBJ2-7 | TRBV18 | 12 | . | CASSRDRYEQYF | TGTGCCAGCTCACGAGATCGTTACGAGCAGTACTTC
. | TRBJ2-7 | TRBV4-2 | 15 | . | CASSQSWQGGYEQYF | TGTGCCAGCAGCCAATCTTGGCAGGGCGGCTACGAGCAGTACTTC
. | TRBJ2-4 | TRBV28 | 19 | TRBD2 | CASSPQGLAGGVAKNIQYF | TGTGCCAGCAGTCCCCAGGGACTAGCGGGGGGCGTAGCCAAAAACATTCAGTACTTC
. | TRBJ2-5 | TRBV7-2 | 16 | TRBD1 | CASSRRRQGDQETQYF | TGTGCCAGCAGCCGACGAAGACAGGGAGATCAAGAGACCCAGTACTTC
. | TRBJ2-7 | TRBV6-5 | 15 | TRBD1 | CASSYSTGGGYEQYF | TGTGCCAGCAGTTACTCGACAGGGGGCGGCTACGAGCAGTACTTC
many | TRBJ2-4 | TRBV19 | 10 | . | CASLGDIQYF | TGTGCCAGTTTAGGGGACATTCAGTACTTC
. | TRBJ2-1 | TRBV13 | 15 | TRBD2 | CASSSAGTRFNEQFF | TGTGCCAGCAGCTCGGCCGGGACTAGATTTAATGAGCAGTTCTTC
. | TRBJ2-7 | TRBV11-2 | 15 | TRBD2 | CASRLAGTSSYEQYF | TGTGCCAGCAGGTTAGCCGGGACTAGCAGTTACGAGCAGTACTTC
. | TRBJ1-5 | TRBV6-6 | 14 | . | CASSYTGNNQPQHF | TGTGCCAGCAGTTACACAGGGAATAACCAGCCCCAGCATTTT
. | TRBJ2-7 | TRBV11-2 | 15 | TRBD2 | CASSPPRAGVREQYF | TGTGCCAGCAGCCCCCCCCGAGCGGGAGTGAGGGAGCAGTACTTC
. | TRBJ2-1 | TRBV5-1 | 14 | TRBD2 | CASTPGLAYNEQFF | TGCGCCAGCACGCCGGGACTAGCCTACAATGAGCAGTTCTTC
. | TRBJ2-3 | TRBV29-1 | 13 | . | CSVISEFTDTQYF | TGCAGCGTGATTAGCGAGTTCACAGATACGCAGTATTTT
. | TRBJ2-7 | TRBV6-4 | 17 | TRBD1 | CASSAGQVRSGNYEQYF | TGTGCCAGCAGTGCCGGACAGGTCCGGTCAGGAAATTACGAGCAGTACTTC
once | TRBJ2-3 | TRBV6-1 | 13 | . | CASSTTVSDTQYF | TGTGCCAGCAGTACAACAGTTTCAGATACGCAGTATTTT
few | TRBJ2-5 | TRBV19 | 14 | TRBD2 | CASSITSGQETQYF | TGTGCCAGTAGTATTACTAGCGGCCAAGAGACCCAGTACTTC
. | TRBJ2-1 | TRBV7-9 | 15 | TRBD2 | CASSLGGGGSYEQFF | TGTGCCAGCAGCTTAGGGGGGGGTGGATCCTATGAGCAGTTCTTC
. | TRBJ2-5 | TRBV5-4 | 16 | TRBD2 | CASSTGLAGGTETQYF | TGTGCCAGCAGCACCGGACTAGCGGGGGGGACGGAGACCCAGTACTTC